This entry lists 3 T cell receptor beta chains sequenced from one sample in a study of T cells in Graves' hyperthyroidism and ophthalmopathy (dated by TCRdb to about 2019). The library was made by multiplex PCR. The run used an Illumina HiSeq 2000. The TCR beta CDR3 regions were amplified from RNA transcripts. The first round of RT-PCR for the TCR CDR3 was performed with the HTBI primer set and the Qiagen OneStep RT-PCR kit. The public reads were reanalyzed by TCRdb: fastp trimming at Q25, MiXCR alignment, in-frame beta chains only. Duplicate CDR3 protein sequences are folded into a single record with the most common DNA and genes. The sample includes approximately 560,000 distinct CDR3 sequences, with about 45% observed a single time. The ten largest clones take up approximately 8.2% of the sample. The source material was peripheral blood or thyroid tissue (not recorded which). The receptors were gathered from a woman aged 18-29 years with Graves' hyperthyroidism. Donor details come from another sample of the same person, matched by shared clones.

The chain links TRBV2 to TRBJ2-5, with no clear D. The length of the CDR3 is 12 residues. V shed 5 bases and J shed 4 bases, with 8 bases lying between them. Looked up from germline, CDR1 is SNHLY and CDR2 is FYNNEI. CDR3 sequence: CASSPYRETQYF. The DNA of the CDR3 is TGTGCCAGCAGTCCCTATAGAGAGACCCAGTACTTC.

The chain links TRBV7-9 to TRBJ2-2; D is undetermined. CDR3 length equals 18 residues. Trimming stripped 5 bases from V and 0 bases from J, with 19 bases between. Germline values: CDR1 SEHNR, CDR2 FQNEAQ (reference sequence). The CDR3 spells CASSVVRLMGSNTGELFF. For the CDR3, the DNA is TGTGCCAGCAGCGTGGTTAGACTCATGGGATCGAACACCGGGGAGCTGTTTTTT.

V gene TRBV10-3 combines with J gene TRBJ1-2; no clear D gene. Germline CDR1 and CDR2: ENHRY and SYGVKD. The CDR3 has 12 residues. V lost 7 bases and J 12 bases, leaving 18 bases between the germline ends. Here the CDR3 DNA reads TGTGCCATCACGGTCGGGATCACTGGAAACACCTTC. Amino acid sequence: CAITVGITGNTF.